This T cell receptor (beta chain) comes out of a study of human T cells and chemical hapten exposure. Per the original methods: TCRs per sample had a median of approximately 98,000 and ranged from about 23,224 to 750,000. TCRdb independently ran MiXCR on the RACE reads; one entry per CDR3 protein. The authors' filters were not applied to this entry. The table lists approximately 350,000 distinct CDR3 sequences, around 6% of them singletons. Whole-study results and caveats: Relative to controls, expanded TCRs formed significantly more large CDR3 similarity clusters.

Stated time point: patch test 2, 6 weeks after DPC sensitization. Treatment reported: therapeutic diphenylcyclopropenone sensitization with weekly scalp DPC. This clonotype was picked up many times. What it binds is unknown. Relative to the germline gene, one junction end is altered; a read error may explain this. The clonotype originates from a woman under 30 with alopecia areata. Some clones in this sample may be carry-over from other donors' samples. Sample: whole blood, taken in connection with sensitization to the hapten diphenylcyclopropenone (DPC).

The CDR3 protein is CASSLPLGSGANVLTF. Here the CDR3 DNA reads TGTGCTAGCAGCTTACCCTTGGGCTCTGGGGCCAACGTCCTGACTTTC. The chain has TRBV7-7 and TRBJ2-6; D not certain. Germline V CDR1 and CDR2: SSHAT, FNYEAQ (reference sequence). The CDR3 contains 16 residues. The variable domain in full, with the rest retrieved from reference TRBV7-7 and TRBJ2-6, is GAGVSQSPRYKVTKRGQDVTLRCDPISSHATLYWYQQALGQGPEFLTYFNYEAQPDKSGLPSDRFSAERPEGSISTLTIQRTEQRDSAMYRCASSLPLGSGANVLTFGAGSRLTVL.